Sequencing of this T cell receptor beta chain was carried out in a study of T cell changes during pregnancy in multiple sclerosis. Trimming left V 3 bases short and J 1 base short, with 27 bases between. CDR3 size: 20 residues. Germline V gene lookup returns CDR1 LGHNT and CDR2 FRNRAP. TCRdb keeps only in-frame clones here, not all; method: immunoSEQ multiplex PCR. The repertoire has tens of thousands of clones, approximately 91% of them found once; the top ten carry over 1.3%. The source was peripheral blood, collected in the second trimester of pregnancy. The source is a female donor with multiple sclerosis, enrolled in a pregnancy study. The chain employs TRBV12-5 and TRBJ1-1; tentatively, D is TRBD1 (6 bases). The CDR3 loop reads CASGFLIPTRGNSSNTEAFF. CDR3 nucleotide sequence: TGTGCTAGTGGTTTCCTAATTCCGACAAGGGGGAACTCATCGAACACTGAAGCTTTCTTT.